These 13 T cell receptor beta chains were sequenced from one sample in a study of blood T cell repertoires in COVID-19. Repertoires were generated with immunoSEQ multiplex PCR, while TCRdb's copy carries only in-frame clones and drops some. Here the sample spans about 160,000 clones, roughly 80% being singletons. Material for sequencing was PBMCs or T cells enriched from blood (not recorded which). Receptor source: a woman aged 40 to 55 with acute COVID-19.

This CDR3 is CASSPDRNYGYTF. In DNA, the CDR3 is TGTGCCAGCAGCCCGGACAGGAACTATGGCTACACCTTC. The rearrangement joins TRBV28 to TRBJ1-2, with 7 bases that match TRBD1. The CDR3 covers 13 residues. Unmatched junction bases numbered 3, after V lost 6 bases and J lost 2 bases. Germline CDR1 and CDR2: MDHEN and SYDVKM.

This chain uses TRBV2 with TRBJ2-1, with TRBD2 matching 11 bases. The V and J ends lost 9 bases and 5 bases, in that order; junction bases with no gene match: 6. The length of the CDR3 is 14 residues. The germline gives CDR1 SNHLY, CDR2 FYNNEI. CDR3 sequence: CARQGLAANNEQFF. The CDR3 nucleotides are TGTGCCAGACAGGGACTAGCGGCTAACAATGAGCAGTTCTTC.

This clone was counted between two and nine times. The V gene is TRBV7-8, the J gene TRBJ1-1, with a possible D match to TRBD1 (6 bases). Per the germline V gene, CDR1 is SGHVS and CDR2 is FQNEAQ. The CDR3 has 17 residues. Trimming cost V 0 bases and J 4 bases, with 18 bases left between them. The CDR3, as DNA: TGTGCCAGCAGCTTAGCGCTTCGGCAGCCCAGGGGCACTGAAGCTTTCTTT. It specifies CASSLALRQPRGTEAFF.

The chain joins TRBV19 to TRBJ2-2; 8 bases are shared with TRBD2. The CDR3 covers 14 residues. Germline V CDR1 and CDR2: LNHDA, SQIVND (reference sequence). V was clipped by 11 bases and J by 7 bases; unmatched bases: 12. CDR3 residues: CASNGREDSGELFF. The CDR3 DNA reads TGTGCCTCAAACGGGCGGGAGGATAGCGGGGAGCTGTTTTTT.

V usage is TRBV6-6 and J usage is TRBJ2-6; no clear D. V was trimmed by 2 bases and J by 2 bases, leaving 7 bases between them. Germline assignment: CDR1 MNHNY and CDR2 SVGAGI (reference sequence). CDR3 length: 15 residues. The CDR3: CASSYGRAGANVLTF. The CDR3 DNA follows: TGTGCCAGCAGTTACGGCCGTGCTGGGGCCAACGTCCTGACTTTC.

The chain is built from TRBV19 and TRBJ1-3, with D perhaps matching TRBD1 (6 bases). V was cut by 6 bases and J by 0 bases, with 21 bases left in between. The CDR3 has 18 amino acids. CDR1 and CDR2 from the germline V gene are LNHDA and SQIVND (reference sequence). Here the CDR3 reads CASSPGHLIASSGNTIYF. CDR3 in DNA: TGTGCCAGTAGCCCGGGACACCTTATAGCCAGCTCTGGAAACACCATATATTTT.

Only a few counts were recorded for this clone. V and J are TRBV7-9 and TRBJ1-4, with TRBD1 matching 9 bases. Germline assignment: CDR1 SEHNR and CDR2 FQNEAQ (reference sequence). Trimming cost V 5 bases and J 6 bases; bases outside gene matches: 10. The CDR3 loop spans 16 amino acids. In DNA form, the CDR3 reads TGTGCCAGCAGCAGTATGGGACAGGGATTAGATGAAAAACTGTTTTTT. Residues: CASSSMGQGLDEKLFF.

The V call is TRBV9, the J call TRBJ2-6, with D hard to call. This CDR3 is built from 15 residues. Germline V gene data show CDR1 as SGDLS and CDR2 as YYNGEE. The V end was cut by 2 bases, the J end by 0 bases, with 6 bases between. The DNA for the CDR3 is TGTGCCAGCAGCGTCTGGCTCTCTGGGGCCAACGTCCTGACTTTC. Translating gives CASSVWLSGANVLTF.

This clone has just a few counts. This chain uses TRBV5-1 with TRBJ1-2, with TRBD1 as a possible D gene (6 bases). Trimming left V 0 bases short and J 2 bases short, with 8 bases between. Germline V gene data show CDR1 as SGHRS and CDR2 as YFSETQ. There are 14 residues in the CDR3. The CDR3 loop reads CASSLGQANYGYTF. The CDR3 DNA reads TGCGCCAGCAGCTTGGGACAGGCAAACTATGGCTACACCTTC.

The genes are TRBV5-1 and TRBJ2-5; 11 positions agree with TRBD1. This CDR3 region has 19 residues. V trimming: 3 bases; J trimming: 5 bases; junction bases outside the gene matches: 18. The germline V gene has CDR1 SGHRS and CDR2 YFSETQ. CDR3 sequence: CASSSRPSGTGGAWETQYF. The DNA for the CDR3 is TGCGCCAGCAGCTCCCGCCCCTCCGGGACAGGGGGGGCTTGGGAGACCCAGTACTTC.

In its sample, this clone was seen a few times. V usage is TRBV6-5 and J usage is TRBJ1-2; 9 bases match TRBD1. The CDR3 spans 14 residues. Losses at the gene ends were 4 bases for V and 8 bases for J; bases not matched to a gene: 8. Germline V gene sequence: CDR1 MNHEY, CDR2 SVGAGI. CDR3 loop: CASSSSTGGGGYTF. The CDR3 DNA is TGTGCCAGCAGTTCCAGCACAGGGGGCGGAGGCTACACCTTC.

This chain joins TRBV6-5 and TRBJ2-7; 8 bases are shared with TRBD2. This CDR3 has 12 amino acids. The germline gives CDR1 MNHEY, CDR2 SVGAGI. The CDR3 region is CPASGSGDEQYF. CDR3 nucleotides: TGTCCCGCGAGCGGGAGTGGCGACGAGCAGTACTTC.

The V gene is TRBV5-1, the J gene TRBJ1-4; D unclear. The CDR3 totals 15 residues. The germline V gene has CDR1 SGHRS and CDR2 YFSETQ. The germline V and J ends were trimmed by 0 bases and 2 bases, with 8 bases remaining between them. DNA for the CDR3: TGCGCCAGCAGCTTGGGAGGGATGACTAATGAAAAACTGTTTTTT. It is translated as CASSLGGMTNEKLFF.